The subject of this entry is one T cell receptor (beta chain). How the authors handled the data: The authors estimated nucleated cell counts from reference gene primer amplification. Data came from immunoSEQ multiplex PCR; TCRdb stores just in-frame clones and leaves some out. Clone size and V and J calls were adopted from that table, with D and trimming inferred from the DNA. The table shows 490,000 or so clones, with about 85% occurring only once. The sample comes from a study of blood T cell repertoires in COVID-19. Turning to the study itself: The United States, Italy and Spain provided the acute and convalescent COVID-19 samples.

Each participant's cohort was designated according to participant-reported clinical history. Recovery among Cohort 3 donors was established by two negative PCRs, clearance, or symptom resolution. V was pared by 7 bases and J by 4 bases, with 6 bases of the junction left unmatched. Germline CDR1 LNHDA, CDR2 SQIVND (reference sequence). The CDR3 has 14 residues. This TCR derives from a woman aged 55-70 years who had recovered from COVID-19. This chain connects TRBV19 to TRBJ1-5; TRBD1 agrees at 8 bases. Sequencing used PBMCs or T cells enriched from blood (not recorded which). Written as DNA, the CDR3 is TGTGCCAGTAAGACAGGGGTGAGGAATCAGCCCCAGCATTTT. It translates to CASKTGVRNQPQHF.